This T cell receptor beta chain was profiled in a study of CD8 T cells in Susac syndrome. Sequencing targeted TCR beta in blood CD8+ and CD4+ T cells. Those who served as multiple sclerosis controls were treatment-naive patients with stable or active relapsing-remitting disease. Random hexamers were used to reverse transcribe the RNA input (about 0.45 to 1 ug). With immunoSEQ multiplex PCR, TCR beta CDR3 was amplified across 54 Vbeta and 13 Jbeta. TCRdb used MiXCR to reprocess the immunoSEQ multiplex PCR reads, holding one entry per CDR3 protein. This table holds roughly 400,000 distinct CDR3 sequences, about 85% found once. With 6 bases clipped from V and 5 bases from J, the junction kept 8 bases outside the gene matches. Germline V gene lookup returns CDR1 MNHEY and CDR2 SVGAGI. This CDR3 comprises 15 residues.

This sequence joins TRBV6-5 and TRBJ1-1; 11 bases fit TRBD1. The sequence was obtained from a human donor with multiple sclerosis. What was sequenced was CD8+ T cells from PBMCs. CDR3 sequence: CASSLRTGGYTEAFF. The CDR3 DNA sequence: TGTGCCAGCAGCCTCCGGACAGGGGGCTATACTGAAGCTTTCTTT.